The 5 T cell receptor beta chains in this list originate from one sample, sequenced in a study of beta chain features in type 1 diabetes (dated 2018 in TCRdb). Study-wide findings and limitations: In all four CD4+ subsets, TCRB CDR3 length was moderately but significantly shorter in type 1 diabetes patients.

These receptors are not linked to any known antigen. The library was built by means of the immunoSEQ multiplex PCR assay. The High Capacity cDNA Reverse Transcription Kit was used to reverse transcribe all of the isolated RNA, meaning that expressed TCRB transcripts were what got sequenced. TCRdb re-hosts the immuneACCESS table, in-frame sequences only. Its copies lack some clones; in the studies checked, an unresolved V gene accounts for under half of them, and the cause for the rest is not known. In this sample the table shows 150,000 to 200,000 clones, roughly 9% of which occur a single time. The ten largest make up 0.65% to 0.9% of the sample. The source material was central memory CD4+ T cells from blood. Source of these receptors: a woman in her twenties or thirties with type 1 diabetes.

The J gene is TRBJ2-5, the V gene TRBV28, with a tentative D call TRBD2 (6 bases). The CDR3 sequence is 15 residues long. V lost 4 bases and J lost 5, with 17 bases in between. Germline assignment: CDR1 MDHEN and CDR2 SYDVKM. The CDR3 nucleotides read TGTGCCAGCAGTTCCTCCGGGACTGTCGGGGAGACCCAGTACTTC. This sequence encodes CASSSSGTVGETQYF.

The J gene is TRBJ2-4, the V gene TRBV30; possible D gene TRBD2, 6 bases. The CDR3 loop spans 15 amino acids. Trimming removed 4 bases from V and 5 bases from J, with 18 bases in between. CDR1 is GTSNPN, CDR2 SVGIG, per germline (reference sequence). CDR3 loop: CAWTPGSGSENIQYF. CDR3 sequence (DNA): TGTGCCTGGACCCCGGGTTCCGGGAGCGAAAACATTCAGTACTTC. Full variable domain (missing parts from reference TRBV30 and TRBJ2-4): SQTIHQWPATLVQPVGSPLSLECTVEGTSNPNLYWYRQAAGRGLQLLFYSVGIGQISSEVPQNLSASRPQDRQFILSSKKLLLSDSGFYLCAWTPGSGSENIQYFGAGTRLSVL.

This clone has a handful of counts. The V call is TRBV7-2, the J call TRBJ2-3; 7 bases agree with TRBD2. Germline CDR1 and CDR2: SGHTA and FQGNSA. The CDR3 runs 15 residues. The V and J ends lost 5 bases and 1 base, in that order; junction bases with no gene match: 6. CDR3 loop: CASSQGGRGTDTQYF. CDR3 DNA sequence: TGTGCCAGCAGCCAGGGTGGGAGGGGCACAGATACGCAGTATTTT.

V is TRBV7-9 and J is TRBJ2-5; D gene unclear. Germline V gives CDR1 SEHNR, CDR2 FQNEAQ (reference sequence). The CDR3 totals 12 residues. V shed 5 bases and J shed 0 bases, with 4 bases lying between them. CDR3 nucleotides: TGTGCCAGCAGCCCGTACCAAGAGACCCAGTACTTC. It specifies CASSPYQETQYF.

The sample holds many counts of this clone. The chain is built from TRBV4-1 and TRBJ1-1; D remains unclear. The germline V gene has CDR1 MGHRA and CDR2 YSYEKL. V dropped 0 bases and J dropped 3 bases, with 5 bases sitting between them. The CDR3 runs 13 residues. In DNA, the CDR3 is TGCGCCAGCAGCCAAGAAAGAGACACTGAAGCTTTCTTT. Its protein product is CASSQERDTEAFF.